This TCR beta chain was recorded in a study of T cells after somatic rescue of genetic block. Sequencing used immunoSEQ multiplex PCR; TCRdb keeps in-frame clones, though not all of them. The table shows tens of thousands of clones, with 92% occurring only once. This TCR was recovered from a man in his forties. The source material was peripheral blood mononuclear cells (PBMCs).

In DNA form, the CDR3 reads TGTGCCAGCAGTGGCTCGACAGTCCCCAACACTGAAGCTTTCTTT. Residues: CASSGSTVPNTEAFF. The V gene is TRBV6-1, the J gene TRBJ1-1; D may be TRBD1 (5 bases). Germline loops: CDR1 MNHNS, CDR2 SASEGT. V was trimmed by 4 bases and J by 2 bases, leaving 14 bases between them. CDR3 length equals 15 residues.